This paragraph covers one T cell receptor beta chain sequence. The antigen it binds to is not known. The sample holds no much larger clone one base away, and base qualities are not on file. The germline V gene yields SGHTA for CDR1 and FQGNSA for CDR2. The CDR3 has 12 amino acids, counting the end cysteine and phenylalanine. CDR3 DNA only is kept here, 36 bases in frame from base 1. The junction shows trimming of 0 bases on V and 13 bases on J, plus 9 bases between the germline ends. This sample is part of a study of cytomegalovirus exposure and HLA in healthy donors (TCRdb year 2017). General notes on the study: An earlier analysis of more than 550 of the donors reported approximately 280 Gb of sequence data and 95 million to 120 million unique TCR beta sequences obtained from around 180 million T cells. An early release covering about 600 HLA-typed donors comprised approximately 300 gigabases of sequencing data and tens of millions of unique TCR sequences. The genetic ancestry cluster associated with self-reported Caucasian donors included over 80% of the approximately 400 genotyped donors. The study was designed to test whether signatures of past pathogen exposure could be identified by cataloging public T cell receptors. The study used immunosequencing to profile the T cell repertoires of hundreds of subjects and linked those repertoires to cytomegalovirus serostatus. A separate validation cohort of approximately 130 different subjects was used in addition to the roughly 700-subject first cohort. To predict cytomegalovirus infection status, the study combined high-throughput TCR immunosequencing, statistical association of individual TCRs with disease status, and machine learning. A later analysis re-examined previously published TCR beta repertoires from 600 to 700 donors and added high-resolution HLA genotyping to investigate patterns of TCR occurrence. The later analysis used no new phenotypic data to find candidate immune exposures, relying instead on TCR beta sequences and their occurrence across donors. An earlier analysis of around 580 of the donors used high-throughput TCR beta sequencing to judge whether each TCR beta V gene segment behaved as functional or pseudogenic. Alongside the repertoire data, information on donor age, sex, ethnicity and CMV serostatus was compiled. Genome-wide SNP genotypes for about 60% of the roughly 670 donors were used in a later genetic analysis, which treated that subset as a discovery cohort. Every repertoire in the discovery cohort had been generated on one and the same sequencing platform. HLA typing covered class I and class II loci at four-digit resolution. The number of donors typed differed by locus, with about 620-630 for A, B, C, DRB1 and DQB1, around 520 for DQA1, about 610 for DPA1, and under 490 for DPB1. Roughly 5 DR-DQ haplotypes were handled as single units for association and clustering, since linkage in the cohort was strong. On average, over 200,000 unique TCR beta nucleotide sequences were sequenced per donor among fewer than 500 genotyped donors of the cohort, with about 17% of those sequences being non-productive.

Paper-wide results and their limitations: The authors suggested that the approach could potentially be generalized to other disease states and immunological phenotypes. In a later analysis, the rate of TCR association differed among HLA loci, with DRB1 alleles having the most associated TCRs and HLA-C alleles having the fewest. When HLA alleles, especially DR and DQ, strongly co-occurred, TCR associations were difficult to assign to individual alleles. A few of the identified cytomegalovirus-associated TCR beta chains were confirmed in vitro to be specific for cytomegalovirus antigens. A later analysis reported that several top co-occurrence clusters appeared linked to parvovirus B19, influenza, CMV and Epstein-Barr virus. Roughly uniform sequencing depth across donors was assumed in presence/absence analyses, although this assumption may not hold. In a later genetic analysis, a missense DCLRE1C variant was associated with V-gene and J-gene trimming of TCR beta chains, and the association was replicated in an independent cohort. Cytomegalovirus status was reported to be diagnosed by the classifier with high specificity and sensitivity in both the original and validation cohorts. The study listed approximately 150 TCR beta chains as associated with cytomegalovirus. HLA typing was unavailable for some donors at each locus, so association tests used only the typed subset. According to a later genetic analysis, donors in an Asian-associated ancestry cluster had fewer N-insertions in productive TCRs than the approximately 630-donor mean. The cohort was sequenced for TCR beta chains only, and without alpha or paired-chain data the features that could be detected were limited. Because counts were too low, fewer than 20 rarely observed V segments, including chromosome 9 orphons, were excluded from the earlier analysis of several hundred of the donors. The 87-base-pair reads could not distinguish some IMGT-functional V segments, including TRBV6-2 and TRBV6-3, so those segments were excluded. A later analysis associated about 17,000 TCR beta sequences with specific HLA alleles at a false discovery rate of 0.05. The sequencing pipeline was judged likely to have produced a cluster of highly shared sequence variants as a technical artifact. Most TCR sequences were observed very rarely across donors, whereas some public TCRs were present in many individuals. Correlated functional status among segregating V segments might reflect linkage disequilibrium, but an unknown experimental factor could not be ruled out. In a later analysis, HLA-associated TCR beta chains were found to be more clonally expanded and to have lower generation probabilities than equally common non-associated chains. CMV serostatus was the only immune exposure information available for the cohort. A further reported finding was that TCR beta sequences accurately predicted the HLA-A and HLA-B alleles for most subjects in the first cohort. According to a later analysis, most CMV-associated TCR beta chains appeared to be HLA-restricted, and the HLA associations seemed to be driven largely by CMV exposure. In an earlier analysis of 587 of the donors, most TCR beta V segments were observed in productive rearrangements about 87% or about 30% of the time, broadly matching IMGT annotations.

The cohort comprised fewer than 750 healthy bone marrow donors. At the time of sampling, every cohort member was nominally healthy, though immune exposures that went unrecorded were likely present. The donor tested CMV seropositive and was one of the 289 seropositive cohort members. Every donor gave a peripheral blood sample, and the peripheral blood mononuclear cells from that sample were used for TCR beta sequencing. The Qiagen DNeasy Blood Extraction Kit was used to extract genomic DNA from the blood cell samples. The library was produced with the immunoSEQ multiplex PCR assay. A mixture of 60 forward primers for TCR Vbeta segments and 13 reverse primers for TCR Jbeta segments was used in the multiplex PCR. The CDR3 region of rearranged TCR beta genes was amplified from genomic DNA by a multiplex PCR assay. The amplified TCR beta libraries were sequenced on the Illumina HiSeq System as 87-base-pair reads. Turning to the authors' computational methods: Across the roughly 700 repertoires, a later analysis counted tens of millions of unique TCR beta chains, around 11 million of which were shared by at least two donors. Raw reads were error-corrected and collapsed into unique sequences by a nearest-neighbor algorithm in which closely related sequences were merged to remove PCR and sequencing errors. To assign V, D and J gene segments, CDR3 sequences were aligned to IMGT reference sequences. Each retained sequence needed at least a six-nucleotide match to both a V gene segment and a J gene segment. Rearrangements were called productive when the CDR3 lacked stop codons and stayed in frame with V and J; all others were non-productive. Following IMGT convention, CDR3 was defined as the stretch from the second conserved V-encoded cysteine to the conserved J-encoded phenylalanine. In an earlier analysis of just under 600 of the donors, sequences lacking an unambiguous match to a single V gene segment were excluded. An earlier analysis of 587 of the donors called V segments functional above 56.7% productive rearrangements and segregating when the between-donor standard deviation exceeded 5%. A statistical classification framework was developed to diagnose cytomegalovirus status using the catalog of TCR beta chain sequences. V and J gene assignment, in a later analysis, came from comparing TCR nucleotide sequences with IMGT/GENE-DB human TR gene sequences. The TCRdist pipeline was used in a later analysis to assign CDR3 sequences and most-parsimonious VDJ recombination scenarios. In a later analysis, each TCR beta chain was defined by its CDR3 amino acid sequence together with its V-gene family, and reads without a unique V-gene family were excluded. To address suspected cross-contamination and a sequencing artifact, a later analysis removed under 600 highly shared, low-generation-probability nucleotide sequences. In a later analysis, a clonal expansion index was calculated for each public chain from normalized within-repertoire ranks of inferred template counts. In a later analysis, generation probabilities were computed with a VDJ recombination model fitted to out-of-frame rearrangements, and the resulting probabilities were checked against IGoR. In a later analysis, TCR-TCR, TCR-HLA and TCR-CMV co-occurrence was scored with hypergeometric tests, and a repertoire-size bias correction was applied to TCR pairs. False discovery rates were estimated in a later analysis by permuting HLA or CMV assignments 20 times. In a later analysis, co-occurring TCRs were grouped using DBSCAN, with TCRdist sequence similarity added in when clustering inside HLA-allele-positive subsets. Co-occurrence clustering excluded repertoires with fewer than 30,000 or more than 120,000 public chains, plus five with anomalous nucleotide sharing. This is the immuneACCESS table as TCRdb keeps it, with only in-frame sequences that have V and J called. A part of the clones is gone; compared with another copy, unresolved V genes explain less than half, and the rest is unexplained. V and J calls plus clone size are reproduced from that table; the DNA served to infer D and trimming. This sample comprises about 210,000 clones, around 86% of them detected only once. The leading ten clones occupy 10% of the sample.

In this chain, TRBV7-2 is recombined with TRBJ2-2; tentative D gene TRBD2, with 5 bases matching. Sequencing was carried out using PBMCs. The TCR originated in a woman in her 50s in good health and CMV-seropositive. The sequenced DNA: TGTGCCAGCAGCTTAGCGGGCCGGGGGCTGTTTTTT. The translation is CASSLAGRGLFF. When the CDR3 is completed using the reference TRBV7-2 and TRBJ2-2 genes on either side, the full variable domain is GAGVSQSPSNKVTEKGKDVELRCDPISGHTALYWYRQSLGQGLEFLIYFQGNSAPDKSGLPSDRFSAERTGGSVSTLTIQRTQQEDSAVYLCASSLAGRGLFFGEGSRLTVL.